These 29 T cell receptor beta chains originate from one sample sequenced in a study of blood T cell repertoires in COVID-19. This table comes from immunoSEQ multiplex PCR, and its TCRdb copy is limited to in-frame clones, with some not included. The sample consists of around 400,000 clones, approximately 89% of them appearing once. Sequencing used PBMCs or T cells enriched from blood (not recorded which). Receptors were obtained from a woman aged 40 to 49 who had been exposed to COVID-19.

The chain combines TRBV3-1 (or the pseudogene TRBV3-2) with TRBJ1-2, with TRBD1 matching over 9 bases. The germline CDR1 and CDR2 sequences are LGHDT and YNNKEL (reference sequence). This CDR3 has 15 residues. V was pared by 4 bases and J by 6 bases, with 9 bases of the junction left unmatched. The CDR3 here is CASSRRLTGGDGYTF. CDR3 coding DNA: TGTGCCAGCAGCCGTCGATTGACAGGGGGGGATGGCTACACCTTC.

The V call is TRBV27, the J call TRBJ1-2; 8 bases map to TRBD1. Losses at the gene ends were 3 bases for V and 4 bases for J; bases not matched to a gene: 13. The CDR3 runs 17 residues. CDR1 and CDR2 from the germline V gene are MNHEY and SMNVEV (reference sequence). The CDR3 protein is CASSFRPHPDRVYGYTF. In DNA, the CDR3 is TGTGCCAGCAGTTTCCGTCCCCACCCGGACAGGGTCTATGGCTACACCTTC.

The chain links TRBV9 to TRBJ2-3; possible D gene TRBD1, 7 bases. The CDR3 loop spans 15 amino acids. Trimming left V 3 bases short and J 6 bases short, with 17 bases between. The germline V gene encodes CDR1 SGDLS and CDR2 YYNGEE. For the CDR3, the DNA is TGTGCCAGCAGCGCGGACAGGTTGGGGAGGGATACGCAGTATTTT. Its protein is CASSADRLGRDTQYF.

The chain employs TRBV7-9 and TRBJ2-7; no firm D call. Germline V gene sequence: CDR1 SEHNR, CDR2 FQNEAQ (reference sequence). V lost 4 bases and J 2 bases, leaving 15 bases between the germline ends. The CDR3 sequence is 15 residues long. CDR3 protein: CASSSEVQNPYEQYF. CDR3 DNA sequence: TGTGCCAGCAGCTCAGAGGTCCAGAACCCCTACGAGCAGTACTTC.

This clone came up once. The chain employs TRBV3-1 (or the pseudogene TRBV3-2) and TRBJ2-5; 7 bases align to TRBD2. The CDR3 has 15 residues. The J segment lost 3 bases and the V segment lost 4 bases, leaving 8 bases of the junction unmatched. Per the germline V gene, CDR1 is LGHDT and CDR2 is YNNKEL (reference sequence). Here the CDR3 DNA reads TGTGCCAGCAGCCCCCTGCTGGCGGGGGAAGAGACCCAGTACTTC. Residues: CASSPLLAGEETQYF.

The CDR3 protein is CATSAGFTDTQYF. CDR3 in DNA: TGTGCCACCAGTGCGGGGTTCACAGATACGCAGTATTTT. V usage is TRBV24-1 and J usage is TRBJ2-3, with D perhaps matching TRBD2 (5 bases). The V end was cut by 5 bases, the J end by 2 bases, with 7 bases between. The CDR3 has 13 residues. Germline CDR1 and CDR2: KGHDR and SFDVKD.

This sequence joins TRBV9 and TRBJ2-7, with D possibly being TRBD1 (6 bases). Germline values: CDR1 SGDLS, CDR2 YYNGEE. Trimming left V 2 bases short and J 0 bases short, with 9 bases between. The CDR3 sequence is 14 residues long. CDR3 sequence (DNA): TGTGCCAGCAGCGTTATGGACAGCTCCTACGAGCAGTACTTC. This codes for CASSVMDSSYEQYF. Variable domain in full (rest from reference TRBV9 and TRBJ2-7): DSGVTQTPKHLITATGQRVTLRCSPRSGDLSVYWYQQSLDQGLQFLIQYYNGEERAKGNILERFSAQQFPDLHSELNLSSLELGDSALYFCASSVMDSSYEQYFGPGTRLTVT.

This chain connects TRBV7-6 to TRBJ2-2; D gene unclear. Germline values: CDR1 SGHVS, CDR2 FNYEAQ. This CDR3 has 15 residues. Trimming stripped 3 bases from V and 1 base from J, with 9 bases between. CDR3 amino acids: CASSFLPMNTGELFF. The CDR3 DNA follows: TGTGCCAGCAGCTTTCTACCCATGAACACCGGGGAGCTGTTTTTT.

The rearrangement links TRBV18 to TRBJ1-3, with D maybe TRBD1 (6 bases). V was trimmed by 4 bases and J by 4 bases, leaving 17 bases between them. Germline V lookup: CDR1 KGHSH, CDR2 LQKENI. The CDR3 is 16 amino acids. The CDR3 here is CASSLIPGQEGNTIYF. The CDR3, as DNA: TGTGCCAGCTCACTAATTCCGGGACAAGAGGGAAACACCATATATTTT.

The chain combines TRBV6-5 with TRBJ1-2, with unresolved D. The CDR3 spans 12 residues. Germline loops: CDR1 MNHEY, CDR2 SVGAGI. Trimming left V 6 bases short and J 1 base short, with 6 bases between. The CDR3: CASRNGNYGYTF. The CDR3 DNA reads TGTGCCAGCAGGAACGGTAACTATGGCTACACCTTC.

This chain connects TRBV27 to TRBJ2-7; 9 nucleotides agree with TRBD1. V lost 3 bases to trimming and J lost 3 bases; unmatched junction nucleotides: 9. There are 16 residues in the CDR3. Germline V CDR1 and CDR2: MNHEY, SMNVEV (reference sequence). The CDR3 sequence is CASSFVRTGVFYEQYF. The CDR3 region has the DNA TGTGCCAGCAGTTTCGTCCGGACAGGGGTTTTCTACGAGCAGTACTTC.

This clone was counted a single time. The chain links TRBV5-1 to TRBJ1-5, with 7 bases fitting TRBD1. J lost 6 bases, V lost 4 bases, and 10 bases had no gene match. This CDR3 is built from 15 residues. Germline CDR1 is SGHRS and CDR2 is YFSETQ. The CDR3 DNA follows: TGCGCCAGCAGCCTGGAAACAGGGGCCAGTCAGCCCCAGCATTTT. Its translation: CASSLETGASQPQHF.

The chain is built from TRBV20-1 and TRBJ2-2; TRBD1 might be the D (6 bases). Trimming stripped 3 bases from V and 5 bases from J, with 16 bases between. Germline V CDR1 and CDR2: DFQATT, SNEGSKA (reference sequence). The CDR3 covers 15 residues. The CDR3 DNA follows: TGCAGTGCTAGTGATGGGGGCGTGGGGACCGGGGAGCTGTTTTTT. This encodes CSASDGGVGTGELFF.

This sequence joins TRBV7-9 and TRBJ1-4; 9 positions match TRBD1. The CDR3 is made up of 14 amino acids. The V segment lost 7 bases and the J segment 5 bases; nucleotides outside the gene matches: 5. The germline V gene encodes CDR1 SEHNR and CDR2 FQNEAQ (reference sequence). DNA for the CDR3: TGTGCCAGCACCTCGACAGGGGGGAATGAAAAACTGTTTTTT. This codes for CASTSTGGNEKLFF. The entire variable domain, with the rest obtained from reference TRBV7-9 and TRBJ1-4, is as follows: DTGVSQNPRHKITKRGQNVTFRCDPISEHNRLYWYRQTLGQGPEFLTYFQNEAQLEKSRLLSDRFSAERPKGSFSTLEIQRTEQGDSAMYLCASTSTGGNEKLFFGSGTQLSVL.

The J gene is TRBJ1-1, the V gene TRBV2, with D tentatively TRBD1 (6 bases). Looked up from germline, CDR1 is SNHLY and CDR2 is FYNNEI. V lost 8 bases and J lost 1, with 14 bases in between. The CDR3 covers 14 residues. The CDR3 loop reads CASYHRGGNTEAFF. For the CDR3, the DNA is TGTGCCAGCTACCACAGAGGGGGGAACACTGAAGCTTTCTTT.

V is TRBV5-1 and J is TRBJ2-5; no firm D call. The CDR3 is 11 residues long. CDR1 and CDR2 from the germline V gene are SGHRS and YFSETQ. The V end lost 4 bases, the J end lost 4 bases, and 5 bases lay between the germline ends. This CDR3 reads CASSTGETQYF. CDR3 bases: TGCGCCAGCAGCACCGGAGAGACCCAGTACTTC.

CDR3 in DNA: TGTGCCAGCATCCATGGTGGTCGGAATGAGCAGTTCTTC. It codes for CASIHGGRNEQFF. V gene TRBV12-3 or TRBV12-4 combines with J gene TRBJ2-1; D not resolved. This CDR3 contains 13 residues. V lost 7 bases and J lost 7, with 14 bases in between.

This clone was seen only once. This sequence joins TRBV3-1 (or the pseudogene TRBV3-2) and TRBJ2-2; the match to TRBD2 covers 8 bases. This CDR3 has 23 amino acids. J lost 3 bases, V lost 0 bases, and 24 bases had no gene match. The germline CDR1 and CDR2 sequences are LGHDT and YNNKEL (reference sequence). CDR3 sequence (DNA): TGTGCCAGCAGCCAAGATATAGCGCTAGCGGGTGAAAGTTCAACTCCGGACACCGGGGAGCTGTTTTTT. It specifies CASSQDIALAGESSTPDTGELFF.

The J gene is TRBJ2-1, the V gene TRBV7-8; 13 nucleotides line up with TRBD2. CDR1 is SGHVS, CDR2 FQNEAQ, per germline. V lost 1 base to trimming and J lost 2 bases; unmatched junction nucleotides: 2. This CDR3 region has 17 residues. Written as DNA, the CDR3 is TGTGCCAGCAGCTTAGTAACTAGCGGGAGGGCCTACAATGAGCAGTTCTTC. Translated, it gives CASSLVTSGRAYNEQFF. The variable domain in full, completed from reference TRBV7-8 and TRBJ2-1, reads GAGVSQSPRYKVAKRGQDVALRCDPISGHVSLFWYQQALGQGPEFLTYFQNEAQLDKSGLPSDRFFAERPEGSVSTLKIQRTQQEDSAVYLCASSLVTSGRAYNEQFFGPGTRLTVL.

The V gene is TRBV9, the J gene TRBJ2-7, with TRBD2 as a possible D gene (5 bases). The CDR3 is 14 amino acids. Trimming removed 3 bases from V and 0 bases from J, with 10 bases in between. Per germline, CDR1 SGDLS and CDR2 YYNGEE. The CDR3 DNA follows: TGTGCCAGCAGCGGCGGGCTAAGCTCCTACGAGCAGTACTTC. Amino acids: CASSGGLSSYEQYF.

This clone was counted only a few times. V usage is TRBV9 and J usage is TRBJ1-1, with D perhaps matching TRBD1 (6 bases). V was pared by 0 bases and J by 3 bases, with 15 bases between. The CDR3 contains 16 residues. The germline gives CDR1 SGDLS, CDR2 YYNGEE. CDR3 region: CASSVAPGGLDTEAFF. The CDR3 DNA sequence: TGTGCCAGCAGCGTAGCCCCGGGGGGCCTGGACACTGAAGCTTTCTTT.

This clone was counted a single time. This chain joins TRBV4-1 and TRBJ1-5, with 7 bases that match TRBD1. The germline CDR1 and CDR2 sequences are MGHRA and YSYEKL. This CDR3 has 16 amino acids. V lost 0 bases, J lost 6 bases, and 8 bases stayed unmatched. CDR3 residues: CASSQDHRGVTQPQHF. CDR3 DNA sequence: TGCGCCAGCAGCCAAGATCACAGGGGAGTTACTCAGCCCCAGCATTTT.

J is TRBJ1-2 and V is TRBV5-1; TRBD1 is a possible D gene (6 bases). The CDR3 loop spans 13 amino acids. V was shortened by 1 base and J by 6 bases, with 10 bases between the two germline ends. The germline gives CDR1 SGHRS, CDR2 YFSETQ. The chain's CDR3 is CASSLSRGNGYTF. In nucleotides, the CDR3 is TGCGCCAGCAGCTTGTCCAGGGGAAATGGCTACACCTTC.

The V gene is TRBV5-1, the J gene TRBJ2-1; 8 bases align to TRBD2. From germline, CDR1 is SGHRS and CDR2 YFSETQ. Germline trimming cut 3 bases from V and 6 bases from J; bases unmatched to any gene: 8. This CDR3 is 15 amino acids long. CDR3 in amino acids: CASSWTGTSFNEQFF. CDR3 bases: TGCGCCAGCAGCTGGACCGGGACTAGTTTCAATGAGCAGTTCTTC.

The J gene is TRBJ1-2, the V gene TRBV7-2; TRBD1 matches 8 bases. Germline lookup yields CDR1 SGHTA and CDR2 FQGNSA. J was trimmed by 6 bases and V by 3 bases; bases with no gene match: 6. This CDR3 region has 14 residues. The CDR3, as DNA: TGTGCCAGCAGCTTCTGGACAGGGCAAGATGGCTACACCTTC. Encoded protein: CASSFWTGQDGYTF. Supplemented by reference TRBV7-2 and TRBJ1-2, the full variable domain reads GAGVSQSPSNKVTEKGKDVELRCDPISGHTALYWYRQSLGQGLEFLIYFQGNSAPDKSGLPSDRFSAERTGGSVSTLTIQRTQQEDSAVYLCASSFWTGQDGYTFGSGTRLTVV.

This chain uses TRBV7-8 with TRBJ2-1; D might be TRBD2 (5 bases). Germline loops: CDR1 SGHVS, CDR2 FQNEAQ. Trimming took off 0 bases at V and 10 bases at J, with 19 bases between the two ends. This CDR3 is 16 amino acids long. CDR3 protein: CASSLALEGVVREQFF. CDR3 DNA sequence: TGTGCCAGCAGCTTAGCGCTAGAGGGAGTAGTACGGGAGCAGTTCTTC.

This chain links TRBV20-1 with TRBJ2-1; D remains ambiguous. V was pared by 4 bases and J by 9 bases, with 10 bases between. Germline V gene sequence: CDR1 DFQATT, CDR2 SNEGSKA (reference sequence). The CDR3 runs to 11 residues. This chain's CDR3 is CSATVGPEQFF. CDR3 nucleotide sequence: TGCAGTGCTACCGTCGGTCCTGAGCAGTTCTTC.

The V gene is TRBV7-8, the J gene TRBJ1-1; D is unresolved. Trimming took off 7 bases at V and 6 bases at J, with 18 bases between the two ends. The CDR3 has 14 amino acids. CDR1 is SGHVS, CDR2 FQNEAQ, per germline. DNA of the CDR3: TGTGCCAGCATCCCAATGAGCCGTAACGCTGAAGCTTTCTTT. Its protein product is CASIPMSRNAEAFF. Drawing the rest from reference TRBV7-8 and TRBJ1-1, the complete variable domain is GAGVSQSPRYKVAKRGQDVALRCDPISGHVSLFWYQQALGQGPEFLTYFQNEAQLDKSGLPSDRFFAERPEGSVSTLKIQRTQQEDSAVYLCASIPMSRNAEAFFGQGTRLTVV.

The chain is built from TRBV18 and TRBJ1-3; D not certain. V was pared by 3 bases and J by 0 bases, with 15 bases between. Germline V lookup: CDR1 KGHSH, CDR2 LQKENI. This CDR3 has 17 amino acids. The CDR3 here is CASSPKSMTDSGNTIYF. DNA of the CDR3: TGTGCCAGCTCACCGAAGAGCATGACTGACTCTGGAAACACCATATATTTT.